This TCR beta chain came from a study of cytomegalovirus exposure and HLA in healthy donors. Study outcomes and limitations: Data from an earlier analysis indicated that most TCR beta V segments were productive either about 87% or about 30% of the time. Per a later analysis, HLA-associated TCR beta chains showed more clonal expansion than other, equally common TCR beta chains. The study assumed roughly uniform donor sequencing depth for presence/absence analyses.

The PCR used 60 Vbeta and 13 Jbeta primers. Produced via immunoSEQ multiplex PCR; TCRdb's table is partial and in-frame only. In the table there are 60,000 to 70,000 clones, roughly 80% of which are singletons. A note on this clone: Its antigen is currently unknown.

Trimming took 4 bases from V and 2 from J; bases not matched to a gene: 15. There are 19 residues in the CDR3. Germline CDR1 SGHAT, CDR2 FQNNGV. The chain couples TRBV11-2 to TRBJ2-7; 12 bases line up with TRBD1. The source of this sequence is a woman in her 30s in good health and CMV-seronegative. Sequences were obtained from PBMCs. The CDR3 region is CASSSTTGTGGRTPYEQYF. CDR3 bases: TGTGCCAGCAGCTCTACTACCGGGACAGGGGGCAGGACTCCCTACGAGCAGTACTTC.